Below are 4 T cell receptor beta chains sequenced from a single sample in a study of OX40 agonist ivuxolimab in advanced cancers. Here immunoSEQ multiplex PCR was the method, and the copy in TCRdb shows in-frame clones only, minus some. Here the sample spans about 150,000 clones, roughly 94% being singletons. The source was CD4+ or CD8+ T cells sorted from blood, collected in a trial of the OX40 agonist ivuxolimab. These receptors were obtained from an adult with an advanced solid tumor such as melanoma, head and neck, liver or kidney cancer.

CDR3 nucleotide sequence: TGTGCCGGTGCGGCGGAGGGCGGGAGACATGAGCAGTTCTTC. It translates to CAGAAEGGRHEQFF. V is TRBV7-8 and J is TRBJ2-1; TRBD2 aligns across 7 bases. Looked up from germline, CDR1 is SGHVS and CDR2 is FQNEAQ. The CDR3 has 14 amino acids. V dropped 11 bases and J dropped 8; count of bases not matched to a gene: 15.

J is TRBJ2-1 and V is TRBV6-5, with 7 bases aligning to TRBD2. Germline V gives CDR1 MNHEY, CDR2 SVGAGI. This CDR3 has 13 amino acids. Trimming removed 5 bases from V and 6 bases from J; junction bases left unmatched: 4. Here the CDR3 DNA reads TGTGCCAGCAGTAACCAGCGGGGCAATGAGCAGTTCTTC. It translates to CASSNQRGNEQFF.

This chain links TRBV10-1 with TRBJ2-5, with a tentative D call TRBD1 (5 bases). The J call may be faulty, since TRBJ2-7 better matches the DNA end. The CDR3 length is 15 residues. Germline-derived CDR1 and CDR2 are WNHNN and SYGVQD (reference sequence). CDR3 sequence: CASSELQAPSYEQYF. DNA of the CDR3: TGCGCCAGCAGTGAACTACAGGCCCCCTCCTACGAGCAGTACTTC.

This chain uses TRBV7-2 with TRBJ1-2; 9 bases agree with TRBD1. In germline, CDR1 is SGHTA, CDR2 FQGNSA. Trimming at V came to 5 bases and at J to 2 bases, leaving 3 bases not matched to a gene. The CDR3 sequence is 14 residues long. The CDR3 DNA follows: TGTGCCAGCAGCCAAGGACAGGGGAACTATGGCTACACCTTC. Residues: CASSQGQGNYGYTF.